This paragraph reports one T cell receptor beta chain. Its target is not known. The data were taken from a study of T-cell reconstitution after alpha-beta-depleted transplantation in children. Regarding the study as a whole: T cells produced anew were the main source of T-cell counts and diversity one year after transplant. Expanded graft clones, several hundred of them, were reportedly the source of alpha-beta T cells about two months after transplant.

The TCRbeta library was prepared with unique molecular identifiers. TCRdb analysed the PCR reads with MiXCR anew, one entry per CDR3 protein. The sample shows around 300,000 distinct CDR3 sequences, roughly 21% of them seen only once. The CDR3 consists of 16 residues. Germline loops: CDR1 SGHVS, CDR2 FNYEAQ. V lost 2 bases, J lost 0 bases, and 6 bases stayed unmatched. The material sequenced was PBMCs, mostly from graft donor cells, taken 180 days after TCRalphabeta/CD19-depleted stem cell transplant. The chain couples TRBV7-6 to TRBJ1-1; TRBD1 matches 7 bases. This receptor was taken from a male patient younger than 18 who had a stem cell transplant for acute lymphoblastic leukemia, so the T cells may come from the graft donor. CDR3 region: CASSLRGGRMNTEAFF. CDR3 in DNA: TGTGCCAGCAGCTTACGAGGGGGCAGGATGAACACTGAAGCTTTCTTT.